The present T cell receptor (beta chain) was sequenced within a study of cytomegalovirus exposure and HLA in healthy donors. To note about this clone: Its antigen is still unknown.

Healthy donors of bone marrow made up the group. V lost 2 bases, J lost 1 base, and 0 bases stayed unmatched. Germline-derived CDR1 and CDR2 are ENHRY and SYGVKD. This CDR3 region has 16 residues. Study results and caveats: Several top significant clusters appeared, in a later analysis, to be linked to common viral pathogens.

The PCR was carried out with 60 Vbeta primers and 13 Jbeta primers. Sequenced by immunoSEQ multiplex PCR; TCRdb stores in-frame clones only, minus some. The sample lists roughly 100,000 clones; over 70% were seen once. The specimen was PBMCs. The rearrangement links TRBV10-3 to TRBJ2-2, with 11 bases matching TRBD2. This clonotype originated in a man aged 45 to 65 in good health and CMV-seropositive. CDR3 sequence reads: CAISEGLAGNTGELFF. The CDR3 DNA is TGTGCCATCAGTGAGGGACTAGCGGGGAACACCGGGGAGCTGTTTTTT.